This TCR beta chain derives from a study of blood T cell repertoires in COVID-19. At the level of the study: Researchers got acute and convalescent COVID-19 samples from the United States, Italy and Spain. From T cells, B-cell-depleted T cells, or PBMCs came the material, which was cDNA or gDNA.

Germline CDR1 reads SGHVS; CDR2 reads FQNEAQ. V lost 2 bases and J lost 1, with 12 bases in between. The CDR3 covers 15 residues. Under the authors' procedure: Estimated nucleated cell counts came from reference gene primer amplification. The protocol was immunoSEQ multiplex PCR, while the TCRdb copy is restricted to in-frame clones and leaves out a portion. The V and J calls and clone size are taken from that table; D and trimming were inferred from the DNA. Among 120,000 or so clones listed, about 81% were seen once. The TCR originated in a woman between 45 and 65 years old with acute or convalescent COVID-19. The chain recombines TRBV7-8 with TRBJ2-7, with D possibly TRBD1 on 6 matching bases. Sequenced material: peripheral blood. The CDR3 here is CASSLLITGSYEQYF. CDR3 bases: TGTGCCAGCAGCTTATTGATTACAGGGTCCTACGAGCAGTACTTC.